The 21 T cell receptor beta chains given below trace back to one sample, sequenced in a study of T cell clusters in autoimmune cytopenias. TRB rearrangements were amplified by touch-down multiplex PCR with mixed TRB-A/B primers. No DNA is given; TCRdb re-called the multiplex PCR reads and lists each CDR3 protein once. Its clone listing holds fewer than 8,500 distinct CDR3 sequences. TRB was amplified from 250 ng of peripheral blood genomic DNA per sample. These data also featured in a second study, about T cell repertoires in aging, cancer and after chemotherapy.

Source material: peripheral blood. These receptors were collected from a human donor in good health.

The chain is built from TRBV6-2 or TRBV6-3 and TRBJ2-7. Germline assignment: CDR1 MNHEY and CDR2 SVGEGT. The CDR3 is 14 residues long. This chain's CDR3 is CASSYSTDPYEQYF.

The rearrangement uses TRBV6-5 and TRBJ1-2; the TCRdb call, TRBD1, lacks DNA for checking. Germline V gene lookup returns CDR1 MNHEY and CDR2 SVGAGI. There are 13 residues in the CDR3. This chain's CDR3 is CASSGTINYGYTF.

The CDR3 spells CASSLTEPTYGYTF. The rearrangement uses TRBV7-6 and TRBJ1-2. Germline V CDR1 and CDR2: SGHVS, FNYEAQ. CDR3 length: 14 amino acids.

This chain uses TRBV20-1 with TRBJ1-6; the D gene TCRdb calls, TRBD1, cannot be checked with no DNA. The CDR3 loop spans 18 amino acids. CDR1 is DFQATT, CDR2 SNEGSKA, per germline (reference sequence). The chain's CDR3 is CSARTGQGIHLFDSPLHF.

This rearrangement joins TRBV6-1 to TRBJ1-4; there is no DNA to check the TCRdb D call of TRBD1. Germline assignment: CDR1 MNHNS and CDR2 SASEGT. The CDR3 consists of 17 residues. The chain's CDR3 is CASLARDRGPSGKGLFF.

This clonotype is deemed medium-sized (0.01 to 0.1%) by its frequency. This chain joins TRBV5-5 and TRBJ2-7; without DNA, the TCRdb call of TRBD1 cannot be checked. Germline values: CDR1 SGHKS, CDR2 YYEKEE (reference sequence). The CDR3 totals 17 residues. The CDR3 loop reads CASEGPGTKGQIYEQYF.

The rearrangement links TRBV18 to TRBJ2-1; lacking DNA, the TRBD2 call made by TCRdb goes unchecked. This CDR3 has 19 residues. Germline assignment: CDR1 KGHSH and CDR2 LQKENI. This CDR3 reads CASSPSKVAGGTSANEQFF.

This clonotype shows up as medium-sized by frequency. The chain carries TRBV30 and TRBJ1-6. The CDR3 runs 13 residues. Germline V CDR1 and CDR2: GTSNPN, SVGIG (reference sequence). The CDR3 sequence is CASSKEYNSPLHF.

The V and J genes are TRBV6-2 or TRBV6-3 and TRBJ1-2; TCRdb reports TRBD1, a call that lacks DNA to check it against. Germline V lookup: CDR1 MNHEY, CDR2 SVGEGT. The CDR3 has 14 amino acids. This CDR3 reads CASSYGSGVGGYTF.

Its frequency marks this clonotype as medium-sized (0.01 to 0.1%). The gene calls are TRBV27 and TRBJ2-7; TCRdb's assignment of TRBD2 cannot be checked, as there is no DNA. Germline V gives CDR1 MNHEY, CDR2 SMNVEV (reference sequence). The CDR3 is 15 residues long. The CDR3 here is CASSLGGTPSYEQYF.

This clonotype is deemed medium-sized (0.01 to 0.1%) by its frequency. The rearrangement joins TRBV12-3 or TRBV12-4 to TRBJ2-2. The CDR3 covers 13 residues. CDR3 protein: CASSLSYTGELFF.

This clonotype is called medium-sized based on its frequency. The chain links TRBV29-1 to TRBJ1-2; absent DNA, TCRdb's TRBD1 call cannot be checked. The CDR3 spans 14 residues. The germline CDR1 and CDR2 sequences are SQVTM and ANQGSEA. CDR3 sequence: CSARPPGTGDGYTF.

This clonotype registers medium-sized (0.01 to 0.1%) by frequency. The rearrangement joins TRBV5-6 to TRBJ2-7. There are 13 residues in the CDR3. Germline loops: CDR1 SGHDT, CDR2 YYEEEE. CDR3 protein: CASSLVTVYEQYF.

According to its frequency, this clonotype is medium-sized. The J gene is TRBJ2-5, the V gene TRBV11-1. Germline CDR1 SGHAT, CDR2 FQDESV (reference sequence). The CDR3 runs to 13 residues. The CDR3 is CASSLGSWETQYF.

The CDR3: CASSPGGTTVYSNQPQHF. The V gene is TRBV12-3 or TRBV12-4, the J gene TRBJ1-5; TCRdb outputs TRBD1, but without DNA this stays unchecked. CDR3 length: 18 amino acids.

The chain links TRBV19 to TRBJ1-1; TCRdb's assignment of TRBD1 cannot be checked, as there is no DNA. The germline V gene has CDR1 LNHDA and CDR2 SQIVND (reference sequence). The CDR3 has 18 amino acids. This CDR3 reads CASSPHMGGQGGITEAFF.

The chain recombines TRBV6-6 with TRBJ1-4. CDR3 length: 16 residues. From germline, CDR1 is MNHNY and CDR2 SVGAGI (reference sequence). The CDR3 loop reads CASSLQPTATNEKLFF.

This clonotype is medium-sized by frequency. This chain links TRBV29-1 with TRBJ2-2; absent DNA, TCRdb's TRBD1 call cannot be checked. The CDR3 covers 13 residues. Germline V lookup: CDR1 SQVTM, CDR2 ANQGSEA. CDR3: CSVVTGGNGELFF.

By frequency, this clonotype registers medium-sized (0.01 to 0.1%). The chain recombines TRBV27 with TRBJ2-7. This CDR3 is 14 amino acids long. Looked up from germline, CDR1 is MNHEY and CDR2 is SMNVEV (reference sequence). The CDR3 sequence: CASSFGLPDYEQYF.

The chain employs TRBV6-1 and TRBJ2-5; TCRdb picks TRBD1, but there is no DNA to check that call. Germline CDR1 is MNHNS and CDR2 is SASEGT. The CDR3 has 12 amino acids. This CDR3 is CATPTEQETQYF.

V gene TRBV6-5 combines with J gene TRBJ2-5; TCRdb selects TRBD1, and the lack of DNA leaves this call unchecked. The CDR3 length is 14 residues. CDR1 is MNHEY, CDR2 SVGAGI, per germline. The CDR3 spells CASNPRTTKETQYF.